Detailed here is one T cell receptor beta chain. Its antigen is as yet unknown. This specimen belongs to a study of CD8 T cells in Susac syndrome. Overall study: Intravenous immunoglobulin alone or corticosteroids were being given to patients with Susac syndrome at blood draw, unless they were therapy-naive. Study-wide findings and caveats: In total CD8+ repertoires, approximately 15 Susac-specific public clones were found, and several in CD8+ TEMRA repertoires.

The germline V and J ends were trimmed by 0 bases and 2 bases, with 9 bases remaining between them. Germline V gene data show CDR1 as SGHNT and CDR2 as YYREEE (reference sequence). The CDR3 consists of 15 residues. RNA totalling roughly 0.45 to 1 ug underwent reverse transcription with random hexamers. Amplification of TCR beta CDR3 by immunoSEQ multiplex PCR spanned 54 Vbeta and 13 Jbeta. Via MiXCR, TCRdb re-called the immunoSEQ multiplex PCR reads, giving one row per CDR3 protein. The sample lists 70,000 to 100,000 distinct CDR3 sequences; about 96% were seen once. Peripheral blood CD8+ and CD4+ T cells were profiled by TCR beta sequencing.

The chain combines TRBV5-4 with TRBJ1-5; D is ambiguous. Sequenced: CD8+ T cells from PBMCs. This sequence originates from a human donor with Susac syndrome. In nucleotides, the CDR3 is TGTGCCAGCAGCTTGGGGGGTATGGGCAATCAGCCCCAGCATTTT. Translation gives CASSLGGMGNQPQHF.